Shown below are 15 T cell receptor beta chains from a single sample sequenced in a study of OX40 agonist ivuxolimab in advanced cancers. Using immunoSEQ multiplex PCR, the repertoire was profiled, and TCRdb retains in-frame clones only, with some absent. The repertoire holds around 94,000 clones, with around 86% as singletons. Sequenced material: CD4+ or CD8+ T cells sorted from blood, taken in a trial of the OX40 agonist ivuxolimab. All receptors derive from an adult with an advanced solid tumor such as melanoma, head and neck, liver or kidney cancer.

The V gene is TRBV7-3, the J gene TRBJ2-3, with 7 positions matching TRBD2. This CDR3 has 15 residues. V shed 5 bases and J 3 bases; nucleotides not matched to a gene: 8. CDR1 is SGHTA, CDR2 FQGTGA, per germline. CDR3 region: CASSPQSGGTDTQYF. DNA of the CDR3: TGTGCCAGCAGCCCCCAATCGGGAGGTACAGATACGCAGTATTTT.

The V call is TRBV29-1, the J call TRBJ2-7; TRBD1 matches at 11 bases. V was clipped by 6 bases and J by 1 base; unmatched bases: 5. The germline CDR1 and CDR2 sequences are SQVTM and ANQGSEA. The CDR3 has 14 residues. The CDR3 sequence: CSVADRGRSYEQYF. The DNA of the CDR3 is TGCAGCGTCGCGGACAGGGGGCGTTCCTACGAGCAGTACTTC.

The chain combines TRBV7-2 with TRBJ2-6; the D gene is possibly TRBD1 (5 bases). CDR1 SGHTA and CDR2 FQGNSA come from the germline V gene. Between the trimmed V and J ends, which lost 1 base and 4 bases, there was a span of 14 bases. The CDR3 is 17 amino acids. This chain's CDR3 is CASSLVRGPMGANVLTF. The CDR3 coding sequence is TGTGCCAGCAGCTTAGTAAGGGGCCCGATGGGGGCCAACGTCCTGACTTTC.

The chain has TRBV6-5 and TRBJ2-3; D unresolved. The germline V gene has CDR1 MNHEY and CDR2 SVGAGI. Trimming removed 3 bases from V and 6 bases from J, with 4 bases in between. The CDR3 spans 11 residues. The CDR3 sequence: CASSYLDTQYF. As DNA, the CDR3 is TGTGCCAGCAGTTATTTGGATACGCAGTATTTT.

The genes are TRBV5-1 and TRBJ2-3; 15 nucleotides align to TRBD2. The V segment lost 3 bases and the J segment 4 bases; nucleotides outside the gene matches: 6. Per the germline V gene, CDR1 is SGHRS and CDR2 is YFSETQ. The CDR3 has 17 amino acids. The CDR3 region is CASSSGLAGGRADTQYF. The CDR3 DNA follows: TGCGCCAGCAGCTCGGGACTAGCGGGGGGTCGGGCAGATACGCAGTATTTT.

This clone was seen just once. The chain is built from TRBV5-1 and TRBJ1-6; 12 positions agree with TRBD1. Per the germline V gene, CDR1 is SGHRS and CDR2 is YFSETQ. The CDR3 has 18 residues. V trimming: 3 bases; J trimming: 6 bases; junction bases outside the gene matches: 10. The CDR3 region has the DNA TGCGCCAGCAGCTCCGGGACAGGGGGCCTTCCTTCTAATTCACCCCTCCACTTT. Translation gives CASSSGTGGLPSNSPLHF.

The chain joins TRBV4-1 to TRBJ1-1; 12 nucleotides agree with TRBD1. Germline V gene data show CDR1 as MGHRA and CDR2 as YSYEKL. Losses at the gene ends were 2 bases for V and 9 bases for J; bases not matched to a gene: 7. The CDR3 has 15 residues. Written as DNA, the CDR3 is TGCGCCAGCAGCCAACCCCGGGACAGGGGGCAAAAAGCTTTCTTT. It specifies CASSQPRDRGQKAFF.

The rearrangement joins TRBV7-2 to TRBJ1-5; D not resolved. The CDR3 contains 16 residues. Germline V lookup: CDR1 SGHTA, CDR2 FQGNSA. Trimming shortened V by 1 base and J by 0 bases, and 10 bases separated the two germline ends. This chain's CDR3 is CASSLDSGGSNQPQHF. The CDR3 region has the DNA TGTGCCAGCAGCTTAGATAGTGGAGGTAGCAATCAGCCCCAGCATTTT.

The rearrangement joins TRBV27 to TRBJ1-6; no clear D gene. The CDR3 contains 15 residues. Germline values: CDR1 MNHEY, CDR2 SMNVEV (reference sequence). V lost 5 bases, J lost 6 bases, and 14 bases lay in between. CDR3 coding DNA: TGTGCCAGCAGTCCGCCGGGGTTTGGTAATTCACCCCTCCACTTT. It translates to CASSPPGFGNSPLHF.

The chain employs TRBV5-8 and TRBJ2-5; D might be TRBD2 (6 bases). From germline, CDR1 is SGHTS and CDR2 YDEGEE. V was pared by 0 bases and J by 7 bases, with 16 bases between. CDR3 length equals 15 residues. CDR3 region: CASSLDSGPGGTQYF. CDR3 coding DNA: TGTGCCAGCAGCTTGGACTCGGGGCCCGGGGGGACCCAGTACTTC.

As concerns this clone: Additional DNA sequences in this sample encode the identical CDR3. V is TRBV18 and J is TRBJ2-5; a weak D match, TRBD2 (6 bases). The V gene's germline CDR1 is KGHSH and CDR2 LQKENI. V was shortened by 3 bases and J by 3 bases, with 20 bases between the two germline ends. The CDR3 covers 17 residues. This chain's CDR3 is CASSPRGLRGVKETQYF. CDR3 sequence (DNA): TGTGCCAGCTCACCCCGGGGGTTGCGGGGTGTTAAAGAGACCCAGTACTTC.

V is TRBV5-1 and J is TRBJ2-3, with 8 nucleotides matching TRBD2. V dropped 3 bases and J dropped 2; count of bases not matched to a gene: 8. CDR1 SGHRS and CDR2 YFSETQ come from the germline V gene. There are 16 residues in the CDR3. CDR3 sequence (DNA): TGCGCCAGCAGCTCTGGCCAGCGGGGGAACACAGATACGCAGTATTTT. Protein sequence: CASSSGQRGNTDTQYF.

This clone has a single count. The chain combines TRBV19 with TRBJ2-7; tentative D call: TRBD1 (5 bases). The CDR3 consists of 12 residues. Trimming pared 4 bases from V and 4 bases from J, leaving 8 bases between. The germline CDR1 and CDR2 sequences are LNHDA and SQIVND (reference sequence). The CDR3 DNA reads as TGTGCCAGTAGTACAGGGTTATACGAGCAGTACTTC. It is translated as CASSTGLYEQYF.

The chain has TRBV10-3 and TRBJ1-6; tentatively, D is TRBD1 (5 bases). The length of the CDR3 is 14 residues. Trimming removed 7 bases at V and 8 bases at J, with 15 bases between. The germline V gene has CDR1 ENHRY and CDR2 SYGVKD. The CDR3 loop reads CAITAFRDYSPLHF. The CDR3 DNA sequence: TGTGCCATCACCGCTTTCAGGGATTATTCACCCCTCCACTTT.

The chain combines TRBV2 with TRBJ2-2; D gene ambiguous. Per germline, CDR1 SNHLY and CDR2 FYNNEI. V lost 10 bases, J lost 4 bases, and 16 bases lay in between. The CDR3 has 14 amino acids. The CDR3 DNA follows: TGTGCCACCCTCCTGGGGTCGCTCACCGGGGAGCTGTTTTTT. Its translation: CATLLGSLTGELFF.